A single sample gave rise to the 30 T cell receptor beta chains below, sequenced in a study of CD8+ T cells in alopecia areata. Extraction and reverse transcription of RNA yielded cDNA as the sequencing template. The assay was immunoSEQ multiplex PCR, and TCRdb's table has in-frame clones only and misses some. The top ten clones hold roughly 5% of a sample with around 190,000 clones, just over 55% of them seen once. Input material: CD8+ T cells sorted from blood. These receptors were taken from a human donor in good health.

The J gene is TRBJ2-7, the V gene TRBV27; D is ambiguous. Germline-derived CDR1 and CDR2 are MNHEY and SMNVEV (reference sequence). V lost 0 bases to trimming and J lost 0 bases, with 9 bases between them. This CDR3 is 15 amino acids long. The CDR3, as DNA: TGTGCCAGCAGTTTATCGTACGGTAGCTCCTACGAGCAGTACTTC. This gives the protein CASSLSYGSSYEQYF.

The chain couples TRBV25-1 to TRBJ1-5; maybe TRBD1 (5 bases). The V end lost 1 base, the J end lost 4 bases, and 8 bases lay between the germline ends. The CDR3 has 14 amino acids. Germline CDR1 reads MGHDK; CDR2 reads SYGVNS. Written as DNA, the CDR3 is TGTGCCAGCAGTGAATGGGGGGGTAATCAGCCCCAGCATTTT. Translation gives CASSEWGGNQPQHF.

Notes on this clone: A read error is possible here, since a much larger clone lies one base away. The gene calls are TRBV7-9 and TRBJ2-7, with 7 bases matching TRBD1. The CDR3 extends over 13 amino acids. Looked up from germline, CDR1 is SEHNR and CDR2 is FQNEAQ (reference sequence). The J segment lost 2 bases and the V segment lost 5 bases, leaving 3 bases of the junction unmatched. The DNA for the CDR3 is TGTGCCAGCAGCGGGGACAGACCCTACGAGCAGTACTTC. Amino acid sequence: CASSGDRPYEQYF.

The genes are TRBV6-6 and TRBJ1-5, with D unresolved. Trimming removed 0 bases at V and 3 bases at J, with 6 bases between. This CDR3 has 14 amino acids. Germline CDR1 and CDR2: MNHNY and SVGAGI (reference sequence). The CDR3 loop reads CASSYSGNNQPQHF. CDR3 coding DNA: TGTGCCAGCAGTTACTCCGGGAACAATCAGCCCCAGCATTTT.

The rearrangement joins TRBV9 to TRBJ1-2, with a weak D call TRBD1 (6 bases). V was pared by 3 bases and J by 7 bases, with 10 bases between. The CDR3 extends over 12 amino acids. Germline V gene data show CDR1 as SGDLS and CDR2 as YYNGEE. The CDR3 reads CASSGRQAGYTF. In DNA form, the CDR3 reads TGTGCCAGCAGCGGTCGACAGGCTGGCTACACCTTC.

The chain uses TRBV7-2 and TRBJ2-7; 9 bases fit TRBD2. The CDR3 contains 15 residues. Germline V gene lookup returns CDR1 SGHTA and CDR2 FQGNSA. J gave up 5 bases and V 1 base, and 6 bases lay outside the gene matches. CDR3 in amino acids: CASSLVLRGGDEQYF. Here the CDR3 DNA reads TGTGCCAGCAGCTTAGTGCTGCGGGGGGGCGACGAGCAGTACTTC.

The J gene is TRBJ2-7, the V gene TRBV19; 8 bases are shared with TRBD1. The J segment lost 7 bases and the V segment lost 9 bases, leaving 14 bases of the junction unmatched. There are 14 residues in the CDR3. Germline loops: CDR1 LNHDA, CDR2 SQIVND (reference sequence). In DNA, the CDR3 is TGTGCCAGCGCGGTTGGCACAGGGGGGAGGGAGCAGTACTTC. Amino acids: CASAVGTGGREQYF.

This rearrangement joins TRBV30 to TRBJ2-2, with D unresolved. V lost 0 bases and J lost 5, with 1 base in between. The CDR3 consists of 11 residues. From germline, CDR1 is GTSNPN and CDR2 SVGIG (reference sequence). Here the CDR3 DNA reads TGTGCCTGGAGTGTAACCGGGGAGCTGTTTTTT. Its translation is CAWSVTGELFF. Full variable domain (remainder filled in from reference TRBV30 and TRBJ2-2): SQTIHQWPATLVQPVGSPLSLECTVEGTSNPNLYWYRQAAGRGLQLLFYSVGIGQISSEVPQNLSASRPQDRQFILSSKKLLLSDSGFYLCAWSVTGELFFGEGSRLTVL.

The genes are TRBV23-1 and TRBJ2-3; 7 positions agree with TRBD1. TRBV23-1 carries the ORF label, with uncertain function. The J segment lost 2 bases and the V segment lost 4 bases, leaving 9 bases of the junction unmatched. This CDR3 contains 16 residues. CDR3 sequence: CASSLPDRSYTDTQYF. Here the CDR3 DNA reads TGCGCCAGCAGTCTTCCGGACAGGTCTTACACAGATACGCAGTATTTT.

This clone has a count of ten or more. Other DNA sequences in the same sample also yield this CDR3. V is TRBV27 and J is TRBJ1-2; weak D call: TRBD1 (5 bases). From germline, CDR1 is MNHEY and CDR2 SMNVEV (reference sequence). The CDR3 covers 12 residues. Trimming shortened V by 5 bases and J by 3 bases, and 7 bases separated the two germline ends. This CDR3 reads CASSPRDYGYTF. DNA for the CDR3: TGTGCCAGCAGTCCCAGGGACTATGGCTACACCTTC.

CDR3 residues: CASSQDKASPSYEQYF. CDR3 DNA sequence: TGCGCCAGCAGCCAAGATAAGGCTAGCCCCTCCTACGAGCAGTACTTC. The chain couples TRBV4-1 to TRBJ2-7; D perhaps matches TRBD2 (5 bases). This CDR3 contains 16 residues. Trimming shortened V by 0 bases and J by 0 bases, and 12 bases separated the two germline ends. Germline lookup yields CDR1 MGHRA and CDR2 YSYEKL.

CDR3 sequence reads: CASSLKSSSYEQYF. The CDR3 nucleotides read TGTGCCAGCAGTCTAAAGTCCAGCTCCTACGAGCAGTACTTC. V is TRBV7-6 and J is TRBJ2-7; unclear D gene. The germline V and J ends were trimmed by 6 bases and 0 bases, with 12 bases remaining between them. The CDR3 length is 14 residues. CDR1 SGHVS and CDR2 FNYEAQ come from the germline V gene. Complete variable domain (other parts from reference TRBV7-6 and TRBJ2-7): GAGVSQSPRYKVTKRGQDVALRCDPISGHVSLYWYRQALGQGPEFLTYFNYEAQQDKSGLPNDRFSAERPEGSISTLTIQRTEQRDSAMYRCASSLKSSSYEQYFGPGTRLTVT.

The chain links TRBV7-9 to TRBJ2-7; 8 bases map to TRBD1. V trimming: 5 bases; J trimming: 1 base; junction bases outside the gene matches: 7. The CDR3 has 15 amino acids. Per germline, CDR1 SEHNR and CDR2 FQNEAQ (reference sequence). The CDR3 is CASSRSGQGSYEQYF. As DNA, the CDR3 is TGTGCCAGCAGCCGATCTGGACAGGGATCCTACGAGCAGTACTTC.

This clone occurred a few times. The chain joins TRBV27 to TRBJ2-2; 7 nucleotides align to TRBD2. With V trimmed by 10 bases and J by 4 bases, 9 bases remained unmatched. Germline V gene lookup returns CDR1 MNHEY and CDR2 SMNVEV (reference sequence). This CDR3 has 14 residues. Here the CDR3 DNA reads TGTGCCACCTCCGGGGGGACCCTCACCGGGGAGCTGTTTTTT. It is translated as CATSGGTLTGELFF.

The chain recombines TRBV27 with TRBJ2-7; no clear D. This CDR3 contains 15 residues. CDR1 is MNHEY and CDR2 is SMNVEV in the germline V gene (reference sequence). V lost 2 bases and J lost 2, with 13 bases in between. CDR3 amino acids: CASSLTRASTYEQYF. As DNA, the CDR3 is TGTGCCAGCAGTTTAACCCGGGCCTCCACCTACGAGCAGTACTTC.

The V and J genes are TRBV11-2 and TRBJ1-5; weak D call: TRBD1 (6 bases). The germline V and J ends were trimmed by 5 bases and 4 bases, with 18 bases remaining between them. From germline, CDR1 is SGHAT and CDR2 FQNNGV. The CDR3 covers 16 residues. The CDR3 loop reads CASSPTLGGGNQPQHF. The CDR3 DNA sequence: TGTGCCAGCAGCCCTACACTGGGAGGGGGGAATCAGCCCCAGCATTTT.

This sequence joins TRBV5-4 and TRBJ1-1; D unresolved. Trimming took off 3 bases at V and 3 bases at J, with 6 bases between the two ends. The CDR3 covers 12 residues. CDR1 is SGHNT and CDR2 is YYREEE in the germline V gene (reference sequence). The CDR3 nucleotides are TGTGCCAGCAGCTCTTTCGACACTGAAGCTTTCTTT. Its protein product is CASSSFDTEAFF.

This clone was observed once. The V and J genes are TRBV30 and TRBJ2-7; TRBD2 matches 8 bases. The CDR3 has 12 residues. V lost 1 base and J lost 12; bases outside the gene matches: 8. Germline V gene data show CDR1 as GTSNPN and CDR2 as SVGIG (reference sequence). CDR3: CAWSGLAKVRYF. The CDR3 nucleotides are TGTGCCTGGAGTGGACTAGCGAAGGTACGGTACTTC.

This clone has a handful of counts. The V and J genes are TRBV5-4 and TRBJ2-1; D is uncertain. The CDR3 is made up of 13 amino acids. Per germline, CDR1 SGHNT and CDR2 YYREEE (reference sequence). V was shortened by 1 base and J by 6 bases, with 8 bases between the two germline ends. CDR3 in amino acids: CASSLSGSNEQFF. The CDR3 nucleotides are TGTGCCAGCAGCTTGTCCGGGTCCAATGAGCAGTTCTTC.

This clone has just a few counts. The V gene is TRBV7-9, the J gene TRBJ1-2; tentative D call: TRBD1 (6 bases). V was trimmed by 0 bases and J by 8 bases, leaving 13 bases between them. Germline lookup yields CDR1 SEHNR and CDR2 FQNEAQ (reference sequence). This CDR3 spans 14 amino acids. DNA of the CDR3: TGTGCCAGCAGCTTAGCCTGGAGGGGGGACGGCTACACCTTC. Protein sequence: CASSLAWRGDGYTF.

V and J are TRBV27 and TRBJ1-2, with TRBD1 matching over 11 bases. After removal of 7 bases from V and 8 bases from J, the junction contained 6 bases not matched to a gene. This CDR3 spans 13 amino acids. The germline V gene has CDR1 MNHEY and CDR2 SMNVEV (reference sequence). The CDR3 loop is CASKGQGAWGYTF. In DNA, the CDR3 is TGTGCCAGCAAAGGACAGGGGGCGTGGGGCTACACCTTC.

This chain connects TRBV25-1 to TRBJ2-4; D might be TRBD2 (5 bases). CDR1 is MGHDK and CDR2 is SYGVNS in the germline V gene. The CDR3 extends over 17 amino acids. Between the trimmed V and J ends, which lost 3 bases and 0 bases, there was a span of 15 bases. The DNA of the CDR3 is TGTGCCAGCAGTGACACCAGCAGCGGTCTAGCCAAAAACATTCAGTACTTC. Translation: CASSDTSSGLAKNIQYF.

In this sample, this clone turned up a few times. The chain uses TRBV6-6 and TRBJ2-2; the D gene could be TRBD1 or TRBD2 (6 bases each). The germline gives CDR1 MNHNY, CDR2 SVGAGI (reference sequence). The CDR3 loop spans 13 amino acids. V dropped 7 bases and J dropped 6 bases, with 12 bases sitting between them. CDR3 sequence reads: CASTYGGAGELFF. The CDR3 nucleotides read TGTGCCAGCACCTACGGGGGCGCCGGGGAGCTGTTTTTT.

The rearrangement links TRBV7-8 to TRBJ2-2; 9 nucleotides match TRBD2. This CDR3 spans 15 amino acids. Germline assignment: CDR1 SGHVS and CDR2 FQNEAQ. The V and J ends lost 3 bases and 4 bases, in that order; junction bases with no gene match: 3. CDR3 sequence (DNA): TGTGCCAGCAGCTTCTATAGCGGGGGCACCGGGGAGCTGTTTTTT. Its protein is CASSFYSGGTGELFF.

This clone was found once. The rearrangement links TRBV9 to TRBJ2-5, with D hard to call. Germline-derived CDR1 and CDR2 are SGDLS and YYNGEE. This CDR3 comprises 13 residues. The V and J ends lost 4 bases and 4 bases respectively, with 11 bases between them. The CDR3 loop reads CASSSRWGETQYF. The CDR3, as DNA: TGTGCCAGCAGCTCGCGGTGGGGAGAGACCCAGTACTTC.

The rearrangement joins TRBV19 to TRBJ1-2, with unresolved D. Germline-derived CDR1 and CDR2 are LNHDA and SQIVND (reference sequence). The ends were cut back, 5 bases at V and 1 base at J, with 17 bases in the middle. The CDR3 contains 16 residues. The CDR3 region is CASSASVAGLNYGYTF. CDR3 DNA sequence: TGTGCCAGTAGTGCCTCGGTGGCAGGACTTAACTATGGCTACACCTTC.

Turning to this clone: The same CDR3 can be traced to other DNA sequences in this sample. The V call is TRBV29-1, the J call TRBJ1-3; D uncertain. This CDR3 has 12 amino acids. The germline V gene encodes CDR1 SQVTM and CDR2 ANQGSEA. Between the trimmed V and J ends, which lost 4 bases and 1 base, there was a span of 5 bases. CDR3 DNA: TGCAGCGTTGTGGGGTCTGGAAACACCATATATTTT. This gives the protein CSVVGSGNTIYF.

The rearrangement joins TRBV2 to TRBJ2-7; 9 bases agree with TRBD1. V trimming: 5 bases; J trimming: 5 bases; junction bases outside the gene matches: 7. The germline gives CDR1 SNHLY, CDR2 FYNNEI. CDR3 size: 14 residues. Here the CDR3 reads CASSRTGETHEQYF. Here the CDR3 DNA reads TGTGCCAGCAGTCGGACAGGGGAGACCCACGAGCAGTACTTC.

The chain employs TRBV13 and TRBJ2-1; D gene ambiguous. The CDR3 spans 14 residues. Looked up from germline, CDR1 is PRHDT and CDR2 is FYEKMQ (reference sequence). V gave up 5 bases and J gave up 9 bases, with 17 bases separating them. The CDR3 coding sequence is TGTGCCAGCAGCAAACAGAGGTCTCATTCTGAGCAGTTCTTC. Amino acids: CASSKQRSHSEQFF.

This rearrangement joins TRBV5-4 to TRBJ2-3; D is unclear. The V gene's germline CDR1 is SGHNT and CDR2 YYREEE (reference sequence). The CDR3 has 14 residues. V lost 3 bases and J 5 bases, leaving 13 bases between the germline ends. The chain's CDR3 is CASSSFLYGDTQYF. Written as DNA, the CDR3 is TGTGCCAGCAGCTCCTTCCTATACGGAGATACGCAGTATTTT.